The 15 T cell receptor beta chains in this list originate from one sample, sequenced in a study of monozygotic twins with inflammatory bowel disease. TCRdb reprocessed the 5' RACE reads, with one entry per CDR3 protein and no DNA. Its listing shows 110,000 to 150,000 distinct CDR3 sequences. The sequenced sample consisted of blood. The receptor source for this set is a human donor with ulcerative colitis or Crohn's disease, or a healthy co-twin of an affected twin (not recorded which).

This rearrangement joins TRBV6-1 to TRBJ1-1; TCRdb picks TRBD1, but there is no DNA to check that call. CDR1 MNHNS and CDR2 SASEGT come from the germline V gene. This CDR3 contains 12 residues. The CDR3 spells CASNPFAEEAFF.

V and J are TRBV5-1 and TRBJ2-2; the D gene TCRdb calls, TRBD2, cannot be checked with no DNA. This CDR3 is built from 19 residues. CDR1 is SGHRS and CDR2 is YFSETQ in the germline V gene. The CDR3 loop reads CASSPLTSGGGVGTGELFF.

This chain uses TRBV30 with TRBJ2-7; TCRdb lists TRBD1, though no DNA is available to test this call. The CDR3 sequence is 12 residues long. Germline V gene sequence: CDR1 GTSNPN, CDR2 SVGIG (reference sequence). CDR3 sequence reads: CTWNRGPYEQYF.

The chain has TRBV5-1 and TRBJ2-7; no DNA is available, so the TRBD1 call from TCRdb remains unchecked. The germline gives CDR1 SGHRS, CDR2 YFSETQ. The CDR3 extends over 15 amino acids. CDR3 loop: CASSLGSGFSYEQYF.

The chain joins TRBV5-6 to TRBJ1-1. CDR1 is SGHDT, CDR2 YYEEEE, per germline. The CDR3 totals 12 residues. The CDR3 protein is CASSLGSTEAFF.

J is TRBJ1-4 and V is TRBV4-2. Germline V gene lookup returns CDR1 LGHNA and CDR2 YNFKEQ. The CDR3 has 16 amino acids. CDR3 in amino acids: CASSQEGMAIYEKLFF.

The V call is TRBV20-1, the J call TRBJ2-3; checking the TCRdb D call of TRBD2 is not possible without DNA. The CDR3 contains 17 residues. Germline V CDR1 and CDR2: DFQATT, SNEGSKA (reference sequence). The CDR3 here is CSATMMAGGLSPDTQYF.

The rearrangement uses TRBV5-8 and TRBJ2-1. Germline V lookup: CDR1 SGHTS, CDR2 YDEGEE. The CDR3 is made up of 11 amino acids. The chain's CDR3 is CASSLAGGQFF.

V is TRBV28 and J is TRBJ1-5; TCRdb designates TRBD1, a call that cannot be tested without DNA. Germline V lookup: CDR1 MDHEN, CDR2 SYDVKM. The length of the CDR3 is 12 residues. The CDR3 is CASRTGEQPQHF. Full variable domain (outside the CDR3, taken from reference TRBV28 and TRBJ1-5): DVKVTQSSRYLVKRTGEKVFLECVQDMDHENMFWYRQDPGLGLRLIYFSYDVKMKEKGDIPEGYSVSREKKERFSLILESASTNQTSMYLCASRTGEQPQHFGDGTRLSIL.

This chain connects TRBV20-1 to TRBJ2-1; the TCRdb call, TRBD2, lacks DNA for checking. Germline values: CDR1 DFQATT, CDR2 SNEGSKA (reference sequence). This CDR3 has 14 residues. The CDR3 loop is CSARDSLVPNEQFF.

J is TRBJ2-6 and V is TRBV30. The CDR3 is 12 amino acids. The germline CDR1 and CDR2 sequences are GTSNPN and SVGIG (reference sequence). CDR3 loop: CAYTPGANVLTF.

The chain links TRBV5-5 to TRBJ2-2. From germline, CDR1 is SGHKS and CDR2 YYEKEE (reference sequence). CDR3 length equals 13 residues. Here the CDR3 reads CASSSHDTGELFF.

This chain joins TRBV7-6 and TRBJ2-4; TCRdb's D call of TRBD1 is untestable without DNA. The germline V gene has CDR1 SGHVS and CDR2 FNYEAQ. This CDR3 spans 14 amino acids. CDR3 region: CASSQTGGGNIQYF.

V usage is TRBV29-1 and J usage is TRBJ2-2; TCRdb's assignment of TRBD1 cannot be checked, as there is no DNA. This CDR3 spans 15 amino acids. Germline lookup yields CDR1 SQVTM and CDR2 ANQGSEA. The CDR3 is CSVEGGSGVTGELFF.

V gene TRBV6-5 combines with J gene TRBJ1-5; the D call of TRBD1 rests on TCRdb alone, since no DNA is present to check it. The CDR3 is 15 residues long. Germline V gene data show CDR1 as MNHEY and CDR2 as SVGAGI. The CDR3 protein is CASSYSKSGDQPQHF.